This T cell receptor (beta chain) emerged from a study of shared clonotypes between healthy human individuals. For the study at large: Used for every donor were three CD4 naive, three CD4 memory, two CD8 naive and one CD8 memory plate.

Overall study results and limits: Among the subsets, naive ones generally showed larger estimated richness than memory ones.

About this clone itself: The antigen is unknown.

The protocol was immunoSEQ multiplex PCR, while the TCRdb copy is restricted to in-frame clones and leaves out a portion. The sample carries roughly 1,100,000 clones, around 75% recorded once. Trimming pared 2 bases from V and 5 bases from J, leaving 12 bases between. Per the germline V gene, CDR1 is WNHNN and CDR2 is SYGVQD (reference sequence). The CDR3 length is 14 residues. This sequence joins TRBV10-1 and TRBJ2-5; perhaps D is TRBD1 or TRBD2 (5 bases each). The sample taken for sequencing was memory CD4+ T cells sorted from blood. This sample's subset: CD45RA-negative fraction. This receptor was obtained from a young man in good health. CDR3 coding DNA: TGCGCCAGCAGTGAGGGGGGAGTCGGGGAGACCCAGTACTTC. As protein: CASSEGGVGETQYF.